This T cell receptor (beta chain) derives from a study of post-analysis software for immune sequencing data. The overall study: In terms of disease course, relapsing-remitting, secondary progressive and progressive-relapsing multiple sclerosis were included. Study-wide findings and caveats: F-measure co-clustering was strong for batch-matched samples. Patients carried a few TRBV segments more frequently than controls did, and TRBV5-6, TRBV5-1 and TRBV20-1 were among them. Controls significantly exceeded multiple sclerosis patients in normalized Chao1 diversity.

TCR beta cDNA libraries had unique molecular identifiers. The source material, roughly 0.85 to 10 million T cells, gave rise to 510,000 or so cDNA molecules. TCRdb analysed the PCR reads with MiXCR anew, one entry per CDR3 protein. The repertoire consists of roughly 800,000 distinct CDR3 sequences, with under 60% occurring once and the leading ten covering roughly 4.9%. About this clonotype: Its antigen is not known.

Trimming took 4 bases from V and 4 from J; bases not matched to a gene: 11. This CDR3 comprises 17 residues. The sample comprised blood. The rearrangement joins TRBV12-3 or TRBV12-4 to TRBJ2-5; 11 bases are shared with TRBD1. The clonotype originates from a girl aged 5-17 years with multiple sclerosis. CDR3 sequence reads: CASSSIMGQGVAETQYF. In DNA, the CDR3 is TGTGCCAGCAGTTCCATTATGGGACAGGGGGTAGCAGAGACCCAGTACTTC.